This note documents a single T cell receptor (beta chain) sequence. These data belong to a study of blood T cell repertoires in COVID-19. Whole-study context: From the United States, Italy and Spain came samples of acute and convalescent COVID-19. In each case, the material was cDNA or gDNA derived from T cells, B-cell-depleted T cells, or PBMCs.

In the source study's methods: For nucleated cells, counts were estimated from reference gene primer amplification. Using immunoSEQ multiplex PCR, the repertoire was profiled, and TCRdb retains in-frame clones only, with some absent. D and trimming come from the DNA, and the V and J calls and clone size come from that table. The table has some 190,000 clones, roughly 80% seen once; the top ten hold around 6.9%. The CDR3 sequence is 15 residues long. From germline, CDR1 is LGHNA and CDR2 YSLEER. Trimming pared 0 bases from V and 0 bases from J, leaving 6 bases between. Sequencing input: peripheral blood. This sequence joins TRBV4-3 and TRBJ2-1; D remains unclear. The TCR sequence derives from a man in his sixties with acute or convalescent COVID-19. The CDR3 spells CASSQEASSYNEQFF. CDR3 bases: TGCGCCAGCAGCCAAGAAGCAAGCTCCTACAATGAGCAGTTCTTC.